The rows below give T cell receptor beta chains drawn from one sample of a study of T cell responses to AZD1222 COVID-19 vaccine. Clones were read by immunoSEQ multiplex PCR, and TCRdb kept only the in-frame ones, dropping some. Here the sample spans 95,000 to 150,000 clones, about 90% being singletons. The starting material was peripheral blood, obtained on day 0 of AZD1222 vaccination. The receptor set was obtained from an adult in good health. Each CDR3 is given with its conserved first and last residue. A D gene is named only where the DNA matches it firmly. A clone size is listed for some rows: how often the clone was seen (once, few, many), or a class if it is expanded.

CDR3,DNA,size,D,J,V
CASSQEASGRQYF,TGTGCCAGCAGCCAAGAAGCAAGCGGGAGGCAGTACTTC,-,TRBD2,TRBJ2-7,TRBV3-1/TRBV3-2
CASSSAGGREQYF,TGTGCCAGCAGCTCCGCGGGGGGGCGGGAGCAGTACTTC,-,TRBD2,TRBJ2-7,TRBV7-3
CASSPRPSYEQYF,TGTGCCAGCTCACCAAGACCCTCCTACGAGCAGTACTTC,-,-,TRBJ2-7,TRBV18
CASSPRDGTGELFF,TGCGCCAGCAGCCCCCGGGACGGCACCGGGGAGCTGTTTTTT,-,-,TRBJ2-2,TRBV5-1
CASSRDHQGSQYF,TGTGCCAGCAGCCGGGACCACCAGGGGTCCCAGTACTTC,-,-,TRBJ2-5,TRBV7-9
CASADDEQFF,TGTGCCAGCGCCGACGATGAGCAGTTCTTC,-,-,TRBJ2-1,TRBV28
CASSKGLADYEQYF,TGTGCCAGCAGCAAGGGACTAGCGGACTACGAGCAGTACTTC,-,TRBD2,TRBJ2-7,TRBV9
CASWDSGAYEQYF,TGTGCCAGCTGGGATAGCGGGGCCTACGAGCAGTACTTC,-,TRBD2,TRBJ2-7,TRBV12-3/TRBV12-4
CSASDRKSGNTIYF,TGCAGTGCCAGTGACAGGAAAAGTGGAAACACCATATATTTT,-,-,TRBJ1-3,TRBV20-1
CASSFLTDLSTDTQYF,TGTGCCAGCAGCTTCCTGACAGACTTAAGCACAGATACGCAGTATTTT,-,-,TRBJ2-3,TRBV13
CASSPDLAADEQFF,TGTGCCAGCAGTCCTGACCTGGCCGCCGATGAGCAGTTCTTC,-,-,TRBJ2-1,TRBV27
CASSVEGLAGVNEQFF,TGTGCCAGCAGCGTAGAGGGTCTAGCGGGGGTCAATGAGCAGTTCTTC,-,TRBD2,TRBJ2-1,TRBV9
CATSEPGQGVFEAFF,TGTGCCACCAGTGAGCCGGGACAGGGGGTTTTTGAAGCTTTCTTT,-,TRBD1,TRBJ1-1,TRBV24-1
CASSIPGQGNSGNTIYF,TGTGCCAGTAGTATCCCGGGACAGGGAAATTCTGGAAACACCATATATTTT,-,TRBD1,TRBJ1-3,TRBV19
CASSLGLYYEQYF,TGTGCCAGCAGCCTAGGACTGTACTACGAGCAGTACTTC,few,-,TRBJ2-7,TRBV11-3
CASSSSRSSTDTQYF,TGTGCCAGCAGCTCCTCCAGATCTAGCACAGATACGCAGTATTTT,-,-,TRBJ2-3,TRBV7-6
CASSGSENTEAFF,TGTGCCAGCAGCGGATCAGAGAACACTGAAGCTTTCTTT,-,-,TRBJ1-1,TRBV9
CASSQDRGVRETQYF,TGTGCCAGCAGCCAAGATAGGGGGGTGCGAGAGACCCAGTACTTC,-,-,TRBJ2-5,TRBV4-2
CASSLVEGYSYGYTF,TGTGCCAGCAGCTTAGTGGAAGGGTACTCCTATGGCTACACCTTC,-,-,TRBJ1-2,TRBV11-2
CASSRGLEYEQYF,TGTGCCAGCTCACGCGGACTTGAGTACGAGCAGTACTTC,-,-,TRBJ2-7,TRBV18
CALSKVGPGEQYF,TGTGCCCTCTCTAAGGTAGGGCCAGGAGAGCAGTACTTC,-,-,TRBJ2-7,TRBV30
CASSSYLGTGSYEQYF,TGTGCCAGCAGCTCCTACTTAGGGACAGGGTCCTACGAGCAGTACTTC,-,TRBD1,TRBJ2-7,TRBV11-2
CASSSGTGISNQPQHF,TGTGCCAGCAGTTCCGGGACAGGGATTAGCAATCAGCCCCAGCATTTT,-,TRBD1,TRBJ1-5,TRBV6-5
CASSLSRGYGYTF,TGCGCCAGCAGCTTGTCCAGGGGCTATGGCTACACCTTC,-,-,TRBJ1-2,TRBV5-1
CASSVDSLSALHF,TGTGCCAGCAGCGTGGACAGCCTGTCTGCCCTCCACTTT,-,-,TRBJ1-6,TRBV9
CASSLNGQGRGYTF,TGTGCCAGCAGCTTGAATGGACAGGGTCGCGGCTACACCTTC,-,TRBD1,TRBJ1-2,TRBV5-6
CASSSRQGAPYSNQPQHF,TGTGCCAGCAGCTCCCGACAGGGGGCACCGTATAGCAATCAGCCCCAGCATTTT,-,TRBD1,TRBJ1-5,TRBV5-4
CATSDLGTGGVDEQFF,TGTGCCACCAGTGATTTAGGGACAGGGGGAGTGGATGAGCAGTTCTTC,-,TRBD1,TRBJ2-1,TRBV24-1
CASPREKLFF,TGTGCCAGCCCTCGGGAAAAACTGTTTTTT,-,-,TRBJ1-4,TRBV6-5
CASSNTPRGRGYEQYF,TGTGCCAGCAGCAACACCCCCAGGGGGCGCGGCTACGAGCAGTACTTC,-,TRBD1,TRBJ2-7,TRBV5-5
CASSLGGPDSPLHF,TGCGCCAGCAGCTTGGGGGGACCAGACTCACCCCTCCACTTT,-,-,TRBJ1-6,TRBV5-1
CASSPRGDSPYEQYF,TGTGCCAGCAGCCCAAGGGGGGACAGCCCCTACGAGCAGTACTTC,-,-,TRBJ2-7,TRBV7-2
CAIRGASGDANIQYF,TGTGCCATCAGGGGGGCTAGCGGGGATGCAAACATTCAGTACTTC,-,TRBD2,TRBJ2-4,TRBV10-3
CASSFKLYEQYF,TGTGCCAGCAGTTTTAAGTTGTACGAGCAGTACTTC,few,-,TRBJ2-7,TRBV28
CSASSGGTEAFF,TGCAGTGCTAGTAGCGGGGGCACTGAAGCTTTCTTT,-,-,TRBJ1-1,TRBV20-1
CASSYGDSRYGYTF,TGTGCCAGCAGTTACGGGGACAGCAGATATGGCTACACCTTC,-,TRBD1,TRBJ1-2,TRBV6-5
CASSFSVAGTGPSYEQYF,TGTGCCAGCAGCTTTTCCGTTGCCGGGACAGGGCCCTCCTACGAGCAGTACTTC,-,TRBD1,TRBJ2-7,TRBV7-9
CASSVTTSGDTIYF,TGTGCCAGCAGCGTTACGACGTCCGGAGACACCATATATTTT,-,-,TRBJ1-3,TRBV9
CASSLAGGYLTRDEQFF,TGTGCCAGCAGCTTGGCGGGCGGATACTTAACCCGGGATGAGCAGTTCTTC,-,-,TRBJ2-1,TRBV5-4